This T cell receptor beta chain was found in a study of blood T cells in healthy people across ages (dated by TCRdb to between 2014 and 2016). Regarding the study in general: In model experiments, template switching captured roughly one uniquely barcoded TCR beta cDNA molecule for every two T cells. The study measured age-related changes in TCR beta repertoire diversity using deep sequencing normalized with unique cDNA molecular identifiers. To avoid experimental bias, donors of different ages were distributed randomly across sequencing lanes. The study analyzed two additional independent replicas of 1 million unique cDNA reads from the same blood draw for two donors, one aged 18 to 29 and one aged 80 or older. Four age groups were formed from the donors: young (average approximately 15 years), middle-aged (around 39), aged (under 70) and long-lived (around 80). Overall study results and their limits: Donor CMV infection status was unknown, potentially confounding age-related changes in expanded clonotypes. Conclusive comparison of naive and antigen-experienced compartments was prevented by the profiling of bulk unsorted PBMCs. A strong correlation was found between observed TCR beta diversity and the percentage of naive T cells measured by flow cytometry. Estimates of total diversity based on one million sequenced T cells were considered lower bounds and underestimates. Compared with the aged group, the long-lived group had more naive CD4+ T cells, fewer expanded clones and increased TCR diversity, a pattern suggesting age selection. Observed TCR beta diversity per million T cells fell roughly linearly with age, and a significant reduction was already apparent by age roughly 40.

Comments on this clonotype: Its specific antigen is unknown. No much larger clone is present one base from it, and per-base qualities are unavailable.

There are 9 amino acids in the CDR3, from cysteine to phenylalanine inclusive. Kept here is only the CDR3 DNA, which spans 27 bases and is read in frame from base 1. CDR1 and CDR2 are drawn from the germline V gene (reference sequence): SEHNR, FQNEAQ. The trim is 4 bases for V and 12 bases for J, with a gap of 6 bases between the germline ends. The approximately 40 donors, aged 6 to 90 years, were systemically healthy Caucasian individuals from Russia. About 10 milliliters of peripheral blood were drawn from each donor into EDTA-treated Vacutainer tubes. Ficoll-Paque density-gradient centrifugation was used to isolate PBMCs, with at least 6.5 million per sample. Trizol reagent was used to extract total RNA from PBMCs, with at least 6 micrograms per sample. Naive CD45RAhigh/CD27high T cell percentages were measured by flow cytometry on a PBMC aliquot from every donor. Library generation was performed with 5' RACE. Sequencing took place on an Illumina HiSeq 2500. The second PCR ran for about 7 to 11 cycles and used a J-beta primer mix along with a sample-barcoded 5' primer. A unique molecular identifier was introduced onto each TCR beta cDNA molecule by a template-switch 5' adaptor carrying 12 random nucleotides. Each sample yielded at least 2.5 million CDR3-containing paired-end reads. The Mint cDNA synthesis kit, primed by a TRBC-specific oligonucleotide, was used to synthesize first-strand cDNA from all RNA. Following uracil-DNA glycosylase treatment, all cDNA underwent a first 18-cycle PCR with the universal primers M1SS and BC2_uni_R. In the original analysis: For normalization, 1 million high-quality reads, each with a distinct molecular identifier, were randomly selected from each sample. Instead of being binned into consensus sequences, reads with shared molecular identifiers were discarded. CDR3 identification, clonotype clustering and error correction used MiTCR with a Q25 quality threshold and the strictest error-elimination algorithm. A nonparametric unseen species model using Euler transformation provided a lower-bound estimate of total TCR beta diversity. TCRdb redid the processing of the public reads, applying fastp at Q25 and MiXCR, and retained in-frame beta chains. Each CDR3 protein appears once, grouped with its most common genes and DNA. TCRdb, not the original authors, processed these V and J calls. The sample table records around 780,000 distinct CDR3 sequences; 45% to 70% of these occur just once. Clones ranked in the top ten supply roughly 25% of the sample.

This receptor was identified in a man in his forties in good health. The chain is encoded by TRBV7-9 joined to TRBJ2-5, with the D segment identity uncertain. The sequenced sample consisted of blood. The bases read TGTGCCAGCAGCTCCCCCAAGTACTTC. This sequence encodes CASSSPKYF.